The 20 T cell receptor beta chains presented below share a single source sample, sequenced in a study of blood T cell repertoires in COVID-19 (dated by TCRdb to 2018 to 2021). Library preparation was by the immunoSEQ multiplex PCR assay. TCRdb took this table from immuneACCESS and kept in-frame rearrangements with V and J called. Such tables lack part of the clones; where checked against another copy, unresolved V genes explain under half of the gap, and the rest is unexplained. The sample profile shows some 460,000 clones; roughly 85% of them were found once. In total, the top ten clones hold roughly 1.8% of the sample. Source material: PBMCs or T cells enriched from blood (not recorded which). The receptor set was obtained from a woman aged 18-35 years with acute COVID-19.

The chain employs TRBV5-4 and TRBJ2-7, with 8 bases identical to TRBD2. CDR3 length: 18 residues. The junction had 17 bases not matched to a gene; V was cut back by 0 bases and J by 6 bases. Germline V gives CDR1 SGHNT, CDR2 YYREEE (reference sequence). The CDR3 loop reads CASSLGLSRGGGAVEQYF. In nucleotides, the CDR3 is TGTGCCAGCAGCTTGGGTTTGAGCCGGGGGGGCGGAGCAGTCGAGCAGTACTTC.

This chain connects TRBV9 to TRBJ2-1; D is perhaps TRBD1 (5 bases). Trimming removed 3 bases at V and 4 bases at J, with 14 bases between. The CDR3 extends over 15 amino acids. Germline values: CDR1 SGDLS, CDR2 YYNGEE. This chain's CDR3 is CASSAIGDLYNEQFF. The CDR3 bases are TGTGCCAGCAGCGCCATAGGGGATCTATACAATGAGCAGTTCTTC.

The chain recombines TRBV7-4 with TRBJ1-1; 7 positions match TRBD1. CDR1 is SGHVT and CDR2 is SQSDAQ in the germline V gene. V shed 5 bases, J shed 4 bases, and the junction held 16 bases outside the gene matches. The CDR3 consists of 17 residues. The DNA of the CDR3 is TGTGCCAGCAGCCCCAGACAGGGTGGGAATTATTCCACTGAAGCTTTCTTT. This translates into CASSPRQGGNYSTEAFF.

The chain carries TRBV2 and TRBJ2-5; possible D gene TRBD1, 5 bases. This CDR3 spans 14 amino acids. V lost 4 bases, J lost 1 base, and 10 bases lay in between. Germline-derived CDR1 and CDR2 are SNHLY and FYNNEI. Here the CDR3 reads CASSADSAQETQYF. CDR3 DNA sequence: TGTGCCAGCAGTGCCGACAGCGCCCAAGAGACCCAGTACTTC.

This chain links TRBV4-2 with TRBJ2-2; D uncertain. The CDR3 loop spans 14 amino acids. Germline CDR1 and CDR2: LGHNA and YNFKEQ. V was shortened by 1 base and J by 7 bases, with 10 bases between the two germline ends. The CDR3 nucleotides read TGTGCCAGCAGCCAAGCGGGTCTCTTCGGGGAGCTGTTTTTT. Its protein product is CASSQAGLFGELFF.

The chain employs TRBV7-6 and TRBJ2-2, with 10 bases aligning to TRBD1. The germline gives CDR1 SGHVS, CDR2 FNYEAQ. V trimming: 2 bases; J trimming: 1 base; junction bases outside the gene matches: 7. The CDR3 extends over 18 amino acids. The CDR3 nucleotides are TGTGCCAGCAGCTTATGGGGGACAGGGGTTCGGAACACCGGGGAGCTGTTTTTT. Translated: CASSLWGTGVRNTGELFF.

The rearrangement joins TRBV11-2 to TRBJ2-7, with D tentatively TRBD2 (7 bases). V shed 1 base and J shed 2 bases, with 15 bases lying between them. CDR3 length: 16 residues. The germline V gene has CDR1 SGHAT and CDR2 FQNNGV. CDR3 nucleotide sequence: TGTGCCAGCAGCTTAGTAAGGGGGAGGGGTCCCTACGAGCAGTACTTC. This gives the protein CASSLVRGRGPYEQYF.

On this clone: The same CDR3 arises from other DNA sequences in this sample as well. The chain joins TRBV27 to TRBJ1-5; perhaps TRBD1 as D (6 bases). V was pared by 2 bases and J by 1 base, with 6 bases between. The CDR3 contains 14 residues. Per the germline V gene, CDR1 is MNHEY and CDR2 is SMNVEV (reference sequence). The CDR3, as DNA: TGTGCCAGCAGTTTACAGGGGAGCAATCAGCCCCAGCATTTT. Residues: CASSLQGSNQPQHF.

CDR3 coding DNA: TGTGCCAGCAGCCAGGAGGGGGCGCATACTGAAGCTTTCTTT. This codes for CASSQEGAHTEAFF. The rearrangement links TRBV3-1 (or the pseudogene TRBV3-2) to TRBJ1-1, with 7 bases that match TRBD1. Looked up from germline, CDR1 is LGHDT and CDR2 is YNNKEL (reference sequence). The CDR3 consists of 14 residues. The J segment lost 5 bases and the V segment lost 3 bases, leaving 6 bases of the junction unmatched.

The CDR3 protein is CASSQLGQSYEQYF. DNA for the CDR3: TGCGCCAGCAGCCAGTTGGGACAGTCCTACGAGCAGTACTTC. The chain joins TRBV4-1 to TRBJ2-7; 7 bases fit TRBD1. The V and J ends lost 3 bases and 1 base, in that order; junction bases with no gene match: 3. Per the germline V gene, CDR1 is MGHRA and CDR2 is YSYEKL. This CDR3 comprises 14 residues.

This clone was found a few times. The chain joins TRBV19 to TRBJ1-1; no clear D gene. The length of the CDR3 is 13 residues. CDR1 and CDR2 from the germline V gene are LNHDA and SQIVND (reference sequence). V gave up 6 bases and J gave up 4 bases, with 12 bases separating them. CDR3: CASRQQVRTEAFF. The DNA of the CDR3 is TGTGCCAGTAGACAGCAGGTCCGCACTGAAGCTTTCTTT.

The rearrangement uses TRBV5-5 and TRBJ2-7; weak D call: TRBD1 (7 bases). CDR1 SGHKS and CDR2 YYEKEE come from the germline V gene (reference sequence). V was trimmed by 5 bases and J by 3 bases, leaving 12 bases between them. CDR3 length: 13 amino acids. The DNA of the CDR3 is TGTGCCAGCAGGCCTCAGGGGGGCTACGAGCAGTACTTC. Protein product: CASRPQGGYEQYF.

This clone is a singleton in its sample. The rearrangement links TRBV10-3 to TRBJ1-1; D unclear. Per germline, CDR1 ENHRY and CDR2 SYGVKD. Trimming removed 11 bases from V and 0 bases from J, with 10 bases in between. This CDR3 is 12 amino acids long. This CDR3 reads CAVQNMNTEAFF. The CDR3 coding sequence is TGTGCCGTACAGAACATGAACACTGAAGCTTTCTTT.

The chain recombines TRBV28 with TRBJ2-2; D possibly corresponds to TRBD2 (6 bases). CDR1 MDHEN and CDR2 SYDVKM come from the germline V gene. With 8 bases removed from V and 2 bases from J, the gap between germline ends came to 12 bases. The CDR3 loop spans 14 amino acids. CDR3 residues: CASDLSGNTGELFF. In DNA, the CDR3 is TGTGCCAGCGACCTTAGCGGAAACACCGGGGAGCTGTTTTTT. The entire variable domain, with the rest obtained from reference TRBV28 and TRBJ2-2, is as follows: DVKVTQSSRYLVKRTGEKVFLECVQDMDHENMFWYRQDPGLGLRLIYFSYDVKMKEKGDIPEGYSVSREKKERFSLILESASTNQTSMYLCASDLSGNTGELFFGEGSRLTVL.

The chain combines TRBV6-5 with TRBJ2-5; 8 bases agree with TRBD1. This CDR3 is 14 amino acids long. Germline V lookup: CDR1 MNHEY, CDR2 SVGAGI. With V trimmed by 2 bases and J by 5 bases, 4 bases remained unmatched. Here the CDR3 reads CASSYRTGQETQYF. CDR3 nucleotides: TGTGCCAGCAGTTACAGGACAGGGCAGGAGACCCAGTACTTC.

This chain joins TRBV5-1 and TRBJ1-1, with a possible D match to TRBD1 (5 bases). The germline V and J ends were trimmed by 2 bases and 5 bases, with 16 bases remaining between them. Germline CDR1 SGHRS, CDR2 YFSETQ. This CDR3 is built from 15 residues. In nucleotides, the CDR3 is TGCGCCAGCAGCTTAAACAGGCCCCATGGGACTGAAGCTTTCTTT. Its translation: CASSLNRPHGTEAFF.

J is TRBJ2-1 and V is TRBV5-8, with D perhaps TRBD2 (5 bases). The CDR3 totals 17 residues. Germline V gives CDR1 SGHTS, CDR2 YDEGEE. V was pared by 6 bases and J by 2 bases, with 21 bases between. The CDR3 DNA is TGTGCCAGCAACCTGGGGTATGCGGGCCTTACCTACAATGAGCAGTTCTTC. It is translated as CASNLGYAGLTYNEQFF.

This clone was seen just once. This chain joins TRBV4-1 and TRBJ1-1; 7 bases fit TRBD1. The CDR3 runs 15 residues. Per the germline V gene, CDR1 is MGHRA and CDR2 is YSYEKL. J gave up 4 bases and V 2 bases, and 7 bases lay outside the gene matches. The CDR3 nucleotides are TGCGCCAGCAGCCAAATAGACAGGGCGGCCACTGAAGCTTTCTTT. Translation gives CASSQIDRAATEAFF.

In DNA, the CDR3 is TGTGCCAGCAGCTCGGGACAGCGTTACAATGAGCAGTTCTTC. Translating gives CASSSGQRYNEQFF. The chain couples TRBV11-2 to TRBJ2-1, with 7 bases identical to TRBD1. The CDR3 runs 14 residues. J lost 4 bases, V lost 4 bases, and 4 bases had no gene match. From germline, CDR1 is SGHAT and CDR2 FQNNGV.

The chain has TRBV27 and TRBJ2-1; 11 nucleotides line up with TRBD2. The germline gives CDR1 MNHEY, CDR2 SMNVEV (reference sequence). This CDR3 has 15 residues. The V and J ends lost 6 bases and 2 bases, in that order; junction bases with no gene match: 3. DNA for the CDR3: TGTGCCAGCAGCCTTAGCGGGAGGGCCTACAATGAGCAGTTCTTC. Translated, it gives CASSLSGRAYNEQFF.